This T cell receptor beta chain was sequenced during a study of CDR3 diversity in severe acne (dated by TCRdb to the late 2010s). This clonotype was detected only a few times. This clone's antigen is unknown. No much larger clone is present one base from it, and per-base qualities are unavailable. Per the germline V gene (reference sequence), LNHDA is the CDR1 and SQIVND is the CDR2. V and J are truncated by 7 bases and 3 bases respectively, leaving an intervening sequence of 15 bases. The CDR3 covers 15 residues, taking in both the cysteine and the phenylalanine. Solely the CDR3 DNA is kept, with 45 bases framed from the first base. Receptor libraries were prepared by PCR. Sequencer: Illumina HiSeq 2000. The public reads were reanalyzed by TCRdb: fastp trimming at Q25, MiXCR alignment, in-frame beta chains only. Rows matching on CDR3 protein sequence are summarized as one entry with the most common DNA and genes. For this sample the table gives around 100,000 distinct CDR3 sequences, of which roughly half were detected only once. The ten top clones hold around an eighth of the sample.

This sequence was found in a male donor with acne. The sequencing input was blood. The chain was built from TRBV19 and TRBJ2-2; 6 matching bases give a weak D call of TRBD2. The DNA reads TGTGCCAGTACCAAATGGAGGGACTACACCGGGGAGCTGTTTTTT. This gives the protein CASTKWRDYTGELFF.